This T cell receptor beta chain originates from a study of molecular identifiers for immune sequencing clone quantification (dated by TCRdb to the late 2010s). Broadly, across the study: For a replicate experiment, the RNA from either 20,000 or 100,000 naive CD8 T cells was divided into five aliquots, and four of those aliquots went on to sequencing. The study was a methods study using CD8 T cells to benchmark molecular-identifier clustering-based TCR repertoire sequencing (MIDCIRS) and TCR RNA copy counting. General study outcomes and caveats: Spiked-in Jurkat TCR RNA equal to a single cell's worth was reported to be detectable even within 1,100,000 naive CD8 T cells. Without barcode sub-clustering, chimeric consensus sequences inflated TCR diversity; chimeras reached as high as 47%. The naive libraries included spiked-in Jurkat TCR RNA (roughly nine copies' worth), and this RNA is not part of the donor repertoire. Highly expanded clone sizes could be underestimated if identical TCR molecules share a barcode. Modeling gave around 2.7 recovered TCR RNA copies per cell versus around 10 by digital PCR, implying 25% to 30% capture efficiency. In CMV-specific effector cells, clones with more than 20 RNA copies contained over 99% of molecules, whereas in naive cells such clones contained under 1% of molecules.

Libraries of naive CD8 T cells were built from anywhere between about 19,000 and 1,100,000 sorted cells, with 10%, 30% or 50% of the purified RNA used. On a BD FACSAria II, naive CD8 T cells were FACS-sorted as CD8+CD4-CCR7+CD45RA+ and collected into RLT Plus buffer. To test detection sensitivity, Jurkat RNA equivalent to ten TCR copies was spiked into samples of about 19,000-1,000,000 naive CD8 T cells. Enrichment of CD8 T cells was done with RosetteSep CD8+ T Cell Enrichment Cocktail plus Ficoll-Paque, and ACK red cell lysis came afterward. Comment on this clonotype: The target of this receptor is not known. No much larger clone is present one base from it, and per-base qualities are unavailable.

Receptor amplification or capture employed PCR. The instrument was a NextSeq 500. Bulk TCR libraries were made following a previously described method, with the TCR primers given in Table S5. Purification of total RNA was performed with the Qiagen AllPrep DNA/RNA kit. Before analysis, reads from multiple sequencing runs of one library were combined. On the authors' methods: Reads were retained only if an exact TCR constant sequence was present, and the retained reads were trimmed to 150 nt and grouped according to their 12-nt molecular barcodes. Reads inside each barcode group were sub-clustered using a 15% Levenshtein threshold, and a quality-weighted consensus sequence was constructed for each RNA molecule. Non-functional sequences were discarded, and so were lower-count sequences lying one edit away from another sequence. Based on a fit of two negative binomial distributions, barcode sub-clusters having less than 20% of the maximum read count were discarded. The public reads were reanalyzed by TCRdb: fastp trimming at Q25, MiXCR alignment, in-frame beta chains only. Each CDR3 protein appears once, grouped with its most common genes and DNA. V and J calls and clone size were set by TCRdb, not the authors. Here the sample has around 94,000 distinct CDR3 sequences; about 35% occur a single time. The ten largest account for about 9.7% of the sample.

The sample comprised naive CD8+ T cells from blood, with Jurkat cell RNA spiked in. The cell subset or site label corresponds to: FACS-sorted CD8+CD4-CCR7+CD45RA+ naive T cells. This TCR derives from a human donor in good health. Some libraries in this study had Jurkat cell RNA spiked in.

CDR3 region: CASSYKGPPGEQYF. The nucleotides read TGTGCCAGCAGTTATAAAGGACCCCCCGGGGAGCAGTACTTC. Here the chain combines TRBV5-3 and TRBJ2-7; the D gene cannot be named for sure. TRBV5-3 is identified as an open reading frame with a role that is uncertain. Counted from cysteine to phenylalanine, this CDR3 has 14 amino acids. Only the CDR3 portion is preserved as DNA: 42 bases, with reading frame beginning at the first base. V is cut by 8 bases and J by 7 bases, and the space between the germline ends is 22 bases.